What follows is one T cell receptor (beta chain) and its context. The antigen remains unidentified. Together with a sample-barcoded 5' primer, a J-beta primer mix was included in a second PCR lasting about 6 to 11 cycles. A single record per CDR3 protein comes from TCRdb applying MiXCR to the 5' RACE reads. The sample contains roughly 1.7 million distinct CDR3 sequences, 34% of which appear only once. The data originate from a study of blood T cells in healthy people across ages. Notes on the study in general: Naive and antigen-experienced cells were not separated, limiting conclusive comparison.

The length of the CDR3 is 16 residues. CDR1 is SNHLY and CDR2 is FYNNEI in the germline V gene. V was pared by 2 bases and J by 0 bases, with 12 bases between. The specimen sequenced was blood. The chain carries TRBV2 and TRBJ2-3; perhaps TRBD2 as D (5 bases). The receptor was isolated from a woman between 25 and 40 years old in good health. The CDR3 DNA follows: TGTGCCAGCAGTGAATGGAAAACGGGAAGCACAGATACGCAGTATTTT. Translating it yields CASSEWKTGSTDTQYF.